This TCR beta chain was retrieved from a study of PD-1 blockade in classical Hodgkin lymphoma. General observations from the study: Reports described newly diagnosed patients as having lower baseline TCR diversity than healthy donors.

Comments on this clone: Its specificity is not known.

Relapses following autologous stem cell transplantation were seen in all patients, with brentuximab vedotin exposure varying. Sequencing used immunoSEQ multiplex PCR; TCRdb keeps in-frame clones, though not all of them. The sample lists 50,000 to 65,000 clones, around 93% occurring once. The CDR3 loop spans 15 amino acids. Trimming pared 5 bases from V and 2 bases from J, leaving 14 bases between. The germline CDR1 and CDR2 sequences are SNHLY and FYNNEI. The specimen comprised peripheral blood mononuclear cells (PBMCs), sampled before the second cycle of nivolumab. The chain is built from TRBV2 and TRBJ2-3; unclear D gene. This receptor was taken from a human donor with classical Hodgkin lymphoma. CDR3: CASSSPEEATDTQYF. Written as DNA, the CDR3 is TGTGCCAGCAGTAGCCCCGAAGAGGCCACAGATACGCAGTATTTT.